A single sample gave rise to the 11 T cell receptor beta chains below, sequenced in a study of Ad26.COV2.S vaccination and SARS-CoV-2 variants. Method: immunoSEQ multiplex PCR; TCRdb's copy keeps in-frame clones and lacks some. This table has 400,000 to 450,000 clones, more than 80% appearing once. Described treatment: about 20 received Ad26.COV2.S at low or high dose, single or two shots; 5 received placebo; per-sample allocation not given. Sampling was done on day 63 after the first vaccine or placebo injection. The starting material was peripheral blood, obtained in a trial of Ad26.COV2.S vaccine versus placebo. Every receptor here comes from a person aged 18 to 65 who received the Ad26.COV2.S COVID-19 vaccine or a placebo.

The chain couples TRBV27 to TRBJ2-3; no clear D gene. With 4 bases removed from V and 2 bases from J, the gap between germline ends came to 4 bases. Germline CDR1 is MNHEY and CDR2 is SMNVEV (reference sequence). The CDR3 loop spans 12 amino acids. CDR3 residues: CASSSYTDTQYF. The CDR3 DNA reads as TGTGCCAGCAGTTCTTACACAGATACGCAGTATTTT.

As DNA, the CDR3 is TGTGCCAGCAGTGCAATAGCGGGATCTGCTAGCACAGATACGCAGTATTTT. Translating gives CASSAIAGSASTDTQYF. This chain links TRBV6-4 with TRBJ2-3; 8 nucleotides align to TRBD2. The CDR3 is made up of 17 amino acids. Germline CDR1 is MRHNA and CDR2 is SNTAGT. The J segment lost 0 bases and the V segment lost 4 bases, leaving 9 bases of the junction unmatched.

The chain links TRBV16 to TRBJ1-2; D gene unclear. V shed 0 bases and J shed 6 bases, with 5 bases lying between them. The CDR3 consists of 12 residues. Germline CDR1 reads KGHSY; CDR2 reads FQNENV. The CDR3 DNA reads as TGTGCCAGCAGCCAATCCTTTGATGGCTACACCTTC. Encoded protein: CASSQSFDGYTF.

A note on this clone: Other DNA sequences from this sample encode an identical CDR3 as well. The chain combines TRBV24-1 with TRBJ2-3; D uncertain. This CDR3 is built from 12 residues. In germline, CDR1 is KGHDR, CDR2 SFDVKD. Trimming cost V 4 bases and J 0 bases, with 1 base left between them. CDR3 region: CATSESTDTQYF. CDR3 in DNA: TGTGCCACCAGTGAGAGCACAGATACGCAGTATTTT.

The CDR3 sequence is CAISVYSGRNVGGQETQYF. The CDR3, as DNA: TGTGCCATCAGTGTATATAGCGGGAGAAATGTAGGTGGTCAAGAGACCCAGTACTTC. This chain joins TRBV10-3 and TRBJ2-5, with 9 bases matching TRBD2. This CDR3 contains 19 residues. Germline CDR1 ENHRY, CDR2 SYGVKD. V lost 4 bases and J lost 2; bases outside the gene matches: 17.

The V gene is TRBV30, the J gene TRBJ1-2; no definite D call. Trimming cost V 0 bases and J 2 bases, with 7 bases left between them. CDR1 is GTSNPN, CDR2 SVGIG, per germline (reference sequence). This CDR3 region has 13 residues. DNA of the CDR3: TGTGCCTGGAGTGTACGAGGGAACTATGGCTACACCTTC. Its protein product is CAWSVRGNYGYTF.

There are a few counts of this clone. The V and J genes are TRBV11-2 and TRBJ2-2; the D is unclear. Trimming took off 1 base at V and 1 base at J, with 7 bases between the two ends. This CDR3 is built from 15 residues. Germline lookup yields CDR1 SGHAT and CDR2 FQNNGV. The CDR3 sequence: CASSLGSVNTGELFF. CDR3 bases: TGTGCCAGCAGCTTAGGGTCGGTGAACACCGGGGAGCTGTTTTTT.

Here the CDR3 DNA reads TGTGCCAGTAGCAATGCTGGGACACCCTCCTACGAGCAGTACTTC. Translating gives CASSNAGTPSYEQYF. This chain links TRBV19 with TRBJ2-7, with D possibly being TRBD1 (6 bases). Germline CDR1 LNHDA, CDR2 SQIVND (reference sequence). The CDR3 covers 15 residues. V was trimmed by 6 bases and J by 0 bases, leaving 15 bases between them. The full variable domain, with the rest looked up from reference TRBV19 and TRBJ2-7, is DGGITQSPKYLFRKEGQNVTLSCEQNLNHDAMYWYRQDPGQGLRLIYYSQIVNDFQKGDIAEGYSVSREKKESFPLTVTSAQKNPTAFYLCASSNAGTPSYEQYFGPGTRLTVT.

Details on this clone: The sample has other DNA sequences that encode this CDR3 too. CDR3 in amino acids: CATSDSSGRAYNEQFF. The CDR3 DNA reads as TGTGCCACCAGTGACTCCAGCGGGAGGGCCTACAATGAGCAGTTCTTC. The V gene is TRBV24-1, the J gene TRBJ2-1, with TRBD2 identical over 10 bases. J gave up 2 bases and V 4 bases, and 4 bases lay outside the gene matches. Germline-derived CDR1 and CDR2 are KGHDR and SFDVKD. The CDR3 is 16 residues long.

The DNA of the CDR3 is TGTGCCAGCAGCTTTTTCGTCACAGGGTCTGAAAAACTGTTTTTT. Protein: CASSFFVTGSEKLFF. This chain uses TRBV7-2 with TRBJ1-4; TRBD1 is a possible D gene (6 bases). CDR3 length: 15 amino acids. V lost 3 bases and J lost 7, with 15 bases in between. CDR1 is SGHTA, CDR2 FQGNSA, per germline.

The chain joins TRBV7-2 to TRBJ1-1, with no clear D. The CDR3 length is 15 residues. Germline CDR1 SGHTA, CDR2 FQGNSA. Deletions cut 5 bases from V and 4 bases from J, with 17 bases between. In nucleotides, the CDR3 is TGTGCCAGCAGCCTTACATCAAGGTCGCGCACTGAAGCTTTCTTT. The encoded protein is CASSLTSRSRTEAFF.